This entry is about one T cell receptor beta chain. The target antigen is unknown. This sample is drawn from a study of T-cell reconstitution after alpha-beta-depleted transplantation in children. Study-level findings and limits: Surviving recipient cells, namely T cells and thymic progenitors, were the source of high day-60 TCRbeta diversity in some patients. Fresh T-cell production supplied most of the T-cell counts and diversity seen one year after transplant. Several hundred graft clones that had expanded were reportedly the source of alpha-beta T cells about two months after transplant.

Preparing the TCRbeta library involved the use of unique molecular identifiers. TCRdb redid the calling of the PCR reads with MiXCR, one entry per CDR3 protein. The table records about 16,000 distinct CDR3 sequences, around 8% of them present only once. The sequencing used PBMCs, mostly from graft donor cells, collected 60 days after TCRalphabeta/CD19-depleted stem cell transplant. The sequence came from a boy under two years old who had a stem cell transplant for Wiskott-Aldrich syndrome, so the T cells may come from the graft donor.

The CDR3 nucleotides read TGTGCCAGCAGCTTAGGACTTTCGGCGGGAGGTACTGAGCAGTTCTTC. This translates into CASSLGLSAGGTEQFF. The chain has TRBV7-9 and TRBJ2-1, with 8 positions matching TRBD2. This CDR3 region has 16 residues. The V segment lost 1 base and the J segment 9 bases; nucleotides outside the gene matches: 11. CDR1 is SEHNR, CDR2 FQNEAQ, per germline (reference sequence). The whole variable domain, remainder taken from reference TRBV7-9 and TRBJ2-1, is DTGVSQNPRHKITKRGQNVTFRCDPISEHNRLYWYRQTLGQGPEFLTYFQNEAQLEKSRLLSDRFSAERPKGSFSTLEIQRTEQGDSAMYLCASSLGLSAGGTEQFFGPGTRLTVL.